This T cell receptor (beta chain) was sequenced in a study of blood T cell dynamics during melanoma immunotherapy. Study background: Metastatic melanoma patients received first-line pembrolizumab or nivolumab plus ipilimumab.

The CDR3 has 13 amino acids. Losses at the gene ends were 7 bases for V and 8 bases for J; bases not matched to a gene: 9. From germline, CDR1 is MNHEY and CDR2 SMNVEV (reference sequence). General observations from the study: It remained unknown if the driving T cell clones were melanoma-specific.

Time point in this sample: pre-treatment baseline. Blood was drawn before treatment and at week 3 after checkpoint blockade. Every bulk PBMC sample received the same 350 ng of DNA. Assay: immunoSEQ multiplex PCR; the TCRdb copy retains only in-frame clones and omits some. The sample shows tens of thousands of clones, around nine tenths of them seen only once. To note about this clone: Its specificity is unknown.

This chain connects TRBV27 to TRBJ1-2; 8 bases agree with TRBD1. This receptor was obtained from a human donor with melanoma. Sequencing was performed on blood, taken from a patient treated with checkpoint blockade. As DNA, the CDR3 is TGTGCCAGCACCCCCCAGGGGGCTGCGGGCTACACCTTC. Protein sequence: CASTPQGAAGYTF.